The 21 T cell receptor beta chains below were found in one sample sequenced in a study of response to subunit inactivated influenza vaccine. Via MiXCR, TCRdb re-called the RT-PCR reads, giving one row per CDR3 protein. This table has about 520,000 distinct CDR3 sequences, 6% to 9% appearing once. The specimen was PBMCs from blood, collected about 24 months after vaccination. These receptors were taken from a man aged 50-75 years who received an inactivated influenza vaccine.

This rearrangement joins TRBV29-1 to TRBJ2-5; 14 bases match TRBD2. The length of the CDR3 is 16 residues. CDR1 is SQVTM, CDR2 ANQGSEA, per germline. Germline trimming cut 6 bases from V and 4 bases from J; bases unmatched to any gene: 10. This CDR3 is CSVGTSGRSTGETQYF. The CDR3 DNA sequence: TGCAGCGTGGGGACTAGCGGGAGATCTACCGGAGAGACCCAGTACTTC.

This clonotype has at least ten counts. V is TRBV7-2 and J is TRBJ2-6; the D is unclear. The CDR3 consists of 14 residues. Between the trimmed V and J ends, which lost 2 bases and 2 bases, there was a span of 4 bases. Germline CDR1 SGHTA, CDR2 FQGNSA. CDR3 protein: CASSLITGANVLTF. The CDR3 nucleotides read TGTGCCAGCAGCTTAATTACTGGGGCCAACGTCCTGACTTTC.

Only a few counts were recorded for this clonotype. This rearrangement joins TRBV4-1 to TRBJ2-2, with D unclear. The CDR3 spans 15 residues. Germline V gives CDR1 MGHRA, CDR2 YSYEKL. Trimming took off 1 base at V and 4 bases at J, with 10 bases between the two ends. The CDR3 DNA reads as TGCGCCAGCAGCCAAGTGGAGACCACCACCGGGGAGCTGTTTTTT. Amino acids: CASSQVETTTGELFF.

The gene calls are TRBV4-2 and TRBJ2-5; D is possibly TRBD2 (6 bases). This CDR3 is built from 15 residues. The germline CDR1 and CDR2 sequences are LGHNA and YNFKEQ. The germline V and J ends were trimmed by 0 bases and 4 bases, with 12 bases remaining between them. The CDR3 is CASSQEEWGGETQYF. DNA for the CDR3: TGTGCCAGCAGCCAAGAAGAATGGGGAGGAGAGACCCAGTACTTC.

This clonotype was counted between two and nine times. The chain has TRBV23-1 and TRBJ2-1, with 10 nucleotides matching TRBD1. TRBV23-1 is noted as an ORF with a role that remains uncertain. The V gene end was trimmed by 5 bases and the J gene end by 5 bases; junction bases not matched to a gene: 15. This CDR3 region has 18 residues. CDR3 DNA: TGCGCCAGCAGTACCGCGCGGTATGACAGGGGGCCGCACAATGAGCAGTTCTTC. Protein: CASSTARYDRGPHNEQFF.

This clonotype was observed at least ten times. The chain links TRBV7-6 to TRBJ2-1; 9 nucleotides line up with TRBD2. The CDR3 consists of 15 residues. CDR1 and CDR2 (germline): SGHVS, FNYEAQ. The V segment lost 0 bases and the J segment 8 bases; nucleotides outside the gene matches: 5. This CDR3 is CASSLASGSSHEQFF. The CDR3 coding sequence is TGTGCCAGCAGCTTAGCTAGCGGGAGTTCCCATGAGCAGTTCTTC. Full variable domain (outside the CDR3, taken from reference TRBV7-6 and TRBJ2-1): GAGVSQSPRYKVTKRGQDVALRCDPISGHVSLYWYRQALGQGPEFLTYFNYEAQQDKSGLPNDRFSAERPEGSISTLTIQRTEQRDSAMYRCASSLASGSSHEQFFGPGTRLTVL.

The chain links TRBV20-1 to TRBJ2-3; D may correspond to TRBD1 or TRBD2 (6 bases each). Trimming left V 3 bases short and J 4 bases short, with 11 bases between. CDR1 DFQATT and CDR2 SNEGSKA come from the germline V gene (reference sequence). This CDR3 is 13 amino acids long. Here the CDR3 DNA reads TGCAGTGCTAGTGAAGGGGGGCCAGATACGCAGTATTTT. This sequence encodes CSASEGGPDTQYF.

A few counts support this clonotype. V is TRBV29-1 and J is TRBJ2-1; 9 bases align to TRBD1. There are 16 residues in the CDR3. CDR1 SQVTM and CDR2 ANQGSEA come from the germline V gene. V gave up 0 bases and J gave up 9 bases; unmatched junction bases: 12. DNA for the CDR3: TGCAGCGTTGAAGATAGATTTCGGACAGGGGCAGGTGAGCAGTTCTTC. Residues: CSVEDRFRTGAGEQFF.

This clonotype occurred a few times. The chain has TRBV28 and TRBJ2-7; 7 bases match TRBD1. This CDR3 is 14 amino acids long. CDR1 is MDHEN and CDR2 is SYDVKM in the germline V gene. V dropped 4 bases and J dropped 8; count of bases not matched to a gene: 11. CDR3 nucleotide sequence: TGTGCCAGCAGTTCACAGGGGCCGGGGCTACAGCAGTACTTC. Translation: CASSSQGPGLQQYF.

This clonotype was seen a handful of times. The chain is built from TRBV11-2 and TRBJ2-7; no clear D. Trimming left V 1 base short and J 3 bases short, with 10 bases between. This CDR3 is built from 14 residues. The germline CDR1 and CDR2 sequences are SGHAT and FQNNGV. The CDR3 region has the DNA TGTGCCAGCAGCTTAGCTGGCTACTTCTACGAGCAGTACTTC. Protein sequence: CASSLAGYFYEQYF.

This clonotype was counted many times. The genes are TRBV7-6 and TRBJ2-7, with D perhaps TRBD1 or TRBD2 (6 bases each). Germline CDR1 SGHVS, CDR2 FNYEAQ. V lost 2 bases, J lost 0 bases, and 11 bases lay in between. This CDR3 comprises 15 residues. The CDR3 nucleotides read TGTGCCAGCAGCTTAATAGGGGGGTCCTCCTACGAGCAGTACTTC. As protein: CASSLIGGSSYEQYF.

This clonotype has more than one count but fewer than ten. The CDR3 sequence is CASSLASGRAYEQYF. The CDR3 DNA reads TGTGCCAGCAGCTTAGCTAGCGGGAGAGCCTACGAGCAGTACTTC. The V and J genes are TRBV7-9 and TRBJ2-7, with 9 positions matching TRBD2. The J segment lost 2 bases and the V segment lost 0 bases, leaving 2 bases of the junction unmatched. CDR1 SEHNR and CDR2 FQNEAQ come from the germline V gene (reference sequence). The CDR3 contains 15 residues.

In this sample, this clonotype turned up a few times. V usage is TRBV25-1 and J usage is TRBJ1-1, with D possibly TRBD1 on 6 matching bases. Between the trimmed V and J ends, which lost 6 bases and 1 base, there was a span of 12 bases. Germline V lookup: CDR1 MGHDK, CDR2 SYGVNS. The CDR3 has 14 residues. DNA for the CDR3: TGTGCCAGCAGCTGGGGGGCGGAGAACACTGAAGCTTTCTTT. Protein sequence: CASSWGAENTEAFF.

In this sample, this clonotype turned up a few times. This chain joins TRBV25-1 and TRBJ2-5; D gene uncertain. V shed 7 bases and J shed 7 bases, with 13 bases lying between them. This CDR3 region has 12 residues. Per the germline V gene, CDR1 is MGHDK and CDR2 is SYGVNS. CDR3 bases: TGTGCCAGCATGGCAGGTCCGGGGACCCAGTACTTC. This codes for CASMAGPGTQYF.

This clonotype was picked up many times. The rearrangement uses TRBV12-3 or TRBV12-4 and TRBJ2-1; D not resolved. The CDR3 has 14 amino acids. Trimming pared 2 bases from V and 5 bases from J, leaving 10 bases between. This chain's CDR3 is CASSLSRLNNEQFF. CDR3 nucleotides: TGTGCCAGCAGTTTATCGAGACTCAACAATGAGCAGTTCTTC.

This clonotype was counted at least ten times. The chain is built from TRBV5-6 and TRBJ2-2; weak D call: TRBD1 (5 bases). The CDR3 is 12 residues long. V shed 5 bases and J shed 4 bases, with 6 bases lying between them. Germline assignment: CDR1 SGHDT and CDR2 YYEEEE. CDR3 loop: CASRTGTGELFF. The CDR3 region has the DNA TGTGCCAGCAGAACAGGCACCGGGGAGCTGTTTTTT. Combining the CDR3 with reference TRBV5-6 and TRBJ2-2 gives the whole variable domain DAGVTQSPTHLIKTRGQQVTLRCSPKSGHDTVSWYQQALGQGPQFIFQYYEEEERQRGNFPDRFSGHQFPNYSSELNVNALLLGDSALYLCASRTGTGELFFGEGSRLTVL.

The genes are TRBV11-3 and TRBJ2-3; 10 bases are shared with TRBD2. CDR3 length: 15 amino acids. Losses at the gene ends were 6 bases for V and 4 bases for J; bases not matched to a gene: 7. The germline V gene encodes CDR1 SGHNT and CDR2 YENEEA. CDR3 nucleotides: TGTGCCAGCAGTCAAGGACTAGCGGTCTCAGATACGCAGTATTTT. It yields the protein CASSQGLAVSDTQYF.

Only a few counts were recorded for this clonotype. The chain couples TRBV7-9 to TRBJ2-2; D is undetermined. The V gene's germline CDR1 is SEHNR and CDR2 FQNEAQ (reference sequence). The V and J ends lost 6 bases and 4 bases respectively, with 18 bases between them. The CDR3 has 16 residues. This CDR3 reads CASSPSRVGVTGELFF. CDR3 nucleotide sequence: TGTGCCAGCAGTCCCTCACGGGTCGGTGTCACCGGGGAGCTGTTTTTT.

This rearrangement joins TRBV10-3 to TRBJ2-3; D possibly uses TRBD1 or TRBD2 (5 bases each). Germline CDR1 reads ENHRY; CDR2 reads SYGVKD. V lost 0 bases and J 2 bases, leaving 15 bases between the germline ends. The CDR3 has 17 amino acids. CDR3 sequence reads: CAISESEWDPSTDTQYF. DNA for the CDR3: TGTGCCATCAGTGAGTCGGAGTGGGACCCTTCCACAGATACGCAGTATTTT.

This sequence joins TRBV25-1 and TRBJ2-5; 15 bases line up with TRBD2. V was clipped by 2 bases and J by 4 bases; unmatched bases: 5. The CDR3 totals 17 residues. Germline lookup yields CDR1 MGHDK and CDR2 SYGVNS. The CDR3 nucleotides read TGTGCCAGCAGTGAAACGCGGGGACTAGCGGGAGGAGAGACCCAGTACTTC. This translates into CASSETRGLAGGETQYF.

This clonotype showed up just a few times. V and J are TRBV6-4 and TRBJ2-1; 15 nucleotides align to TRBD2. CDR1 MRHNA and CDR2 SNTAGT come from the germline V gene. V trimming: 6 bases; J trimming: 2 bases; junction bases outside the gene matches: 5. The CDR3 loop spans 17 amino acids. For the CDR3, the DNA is TGTGCCAGCAGCCTTGGGACTAGCGGGGGGCCCTACAATGAGCAGTTCTTC. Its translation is CASSLGTSGGPYNEQFF.